The T cell receptor beta chain under discussion was sequenced for a study of cytomegalovirus exposure and HLA in healthy donors. This clone was seen a handful of times. With 60 Vbeta and 13 Jbeta primers, the PCR was carried out. Assay: immunoSEQ multiplex PCR; the TCRdb copy retains only in-frame clones and omits some. The sample records roughly 150,000 clones, less than 65% being singletons. Trimming took off 3 bases at V and 4 bases at J, with 15 bases between the two ends. The CDR3 loop spans 15 amino acids. Germline V gene data show CDR1 as SEHNR and CDR2 as FQNEAQ (reference sequence). The receptor was derived from a woman aged 25 to 45 in good health and CMV-seropositive. The chain carries TRBV7-9 and TRBJ2-5; the D gene is possibly TRBD2 (7 bases). The sequenced sample consisted of PBMCs. Here the CDR3 DNA reads TGTGCCAGCAGCTTCGGGGGGCAAAAGGGAGAGACCCAGTACTTC. Residues: CASSFGGQKGETQYF.